This TCR beta chain derives from a study of preoperative IRX-2 immunotherapy in early breast cancer. The CDR3 has 17 amino acids. The table came from immunoSEQ multiplex PCR; TCRdb's copy has only in-frame clones and leaves some out. The sample lists 40,000 to 45,000 clones; approximately 75% were seen once. Treatment given: preoperative locoregional IRX-2 cytokine immunotherapy. Samples came from a phase Ib trial of preoperative locoregional IRX-2 cytokine immunotherapy. The chain carries TRBV1 and TRBJ1-5; no DNA check was done on the table's D call, TRBD1. TRBV1 is labeled a pseudogene. The receptor was derived from a human donor with breast cancer. Specimen: tumor tissue, collected after IRX-2 immunotherapy. CDR3 protein: CASSQPDPGFFNQPQHF. For the CDR3, the DNA is TGCGCCAGCAGCCAACCAGACCCAGGCTTCTTCAATCAGCCCCAGCATTTT.